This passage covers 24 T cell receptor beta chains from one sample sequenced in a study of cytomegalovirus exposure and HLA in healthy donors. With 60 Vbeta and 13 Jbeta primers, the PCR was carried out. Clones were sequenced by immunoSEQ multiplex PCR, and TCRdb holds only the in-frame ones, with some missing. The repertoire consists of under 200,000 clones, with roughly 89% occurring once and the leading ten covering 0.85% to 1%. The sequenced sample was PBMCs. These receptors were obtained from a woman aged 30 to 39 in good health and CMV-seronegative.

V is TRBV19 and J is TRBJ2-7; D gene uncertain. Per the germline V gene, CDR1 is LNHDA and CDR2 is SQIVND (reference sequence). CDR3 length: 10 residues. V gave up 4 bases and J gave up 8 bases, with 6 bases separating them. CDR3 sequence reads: CASSSGKQYF. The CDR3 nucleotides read TGTGCCAGTAGTAGCGGAAAGCAGTACTTC.

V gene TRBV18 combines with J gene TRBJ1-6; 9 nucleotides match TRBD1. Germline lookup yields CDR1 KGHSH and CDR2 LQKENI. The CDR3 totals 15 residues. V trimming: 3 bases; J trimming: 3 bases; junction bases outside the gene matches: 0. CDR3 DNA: TGTGCCAGCTCACCGGGACAGGGCTATAATTCACCCCTCCACTTT. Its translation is CASSPGQGYNSPLHF.

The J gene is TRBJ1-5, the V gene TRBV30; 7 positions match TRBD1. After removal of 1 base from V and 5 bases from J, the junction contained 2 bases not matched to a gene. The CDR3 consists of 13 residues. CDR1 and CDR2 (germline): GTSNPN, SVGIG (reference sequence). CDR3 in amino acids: CAWSGGTDQPQHF. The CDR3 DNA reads TGTGCCTGGAGTGGGGGGACAGATCAGCCCCAGCATTTT.

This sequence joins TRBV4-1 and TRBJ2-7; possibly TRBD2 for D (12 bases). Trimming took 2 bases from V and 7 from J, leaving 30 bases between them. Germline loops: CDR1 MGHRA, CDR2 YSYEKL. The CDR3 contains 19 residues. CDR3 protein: CASSQRTGGGGLAGGEQYF. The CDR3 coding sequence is TGCGCCAGCAGCCAAAGGACAGGGGGCGGAGGGCTAGCGGGAGGGGAGCAGTACTTC.

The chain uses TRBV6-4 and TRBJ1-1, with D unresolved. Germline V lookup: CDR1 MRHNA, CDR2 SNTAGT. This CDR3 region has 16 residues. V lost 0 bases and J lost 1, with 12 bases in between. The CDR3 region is CASSDSLDIWNTEAFF. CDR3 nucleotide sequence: TGTGCCAGCAGTGACTCACTAGACATCTGGAACACTGAAGCTTTCTTT.

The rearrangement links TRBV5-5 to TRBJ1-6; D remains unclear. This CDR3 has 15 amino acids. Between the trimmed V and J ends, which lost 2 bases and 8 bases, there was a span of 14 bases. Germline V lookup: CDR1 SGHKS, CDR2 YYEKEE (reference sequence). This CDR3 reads CASSFRPAKDSPLHF. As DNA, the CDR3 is TGTGCCAGCAGCTTCAGGCCCGCGAAGGATTCACCCCTCCACTTT.

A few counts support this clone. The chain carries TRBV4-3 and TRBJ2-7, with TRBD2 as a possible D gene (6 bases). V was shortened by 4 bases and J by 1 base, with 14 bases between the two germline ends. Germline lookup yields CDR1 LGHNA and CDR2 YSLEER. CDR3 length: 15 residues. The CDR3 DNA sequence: TGCGCCAGCAGCCTCTATCCGACTAGGTCCTACGAGCAGTACTTC. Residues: CASSLYPTRSYEQYF.

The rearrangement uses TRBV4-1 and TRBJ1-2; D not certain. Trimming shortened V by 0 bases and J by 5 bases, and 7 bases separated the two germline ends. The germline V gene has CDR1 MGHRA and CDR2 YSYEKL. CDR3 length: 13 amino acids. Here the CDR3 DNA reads TGCGCCAGCAGCCAAGATCCTCAGTATGGCTACACCTTC. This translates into CASSQDPQYGYTF.

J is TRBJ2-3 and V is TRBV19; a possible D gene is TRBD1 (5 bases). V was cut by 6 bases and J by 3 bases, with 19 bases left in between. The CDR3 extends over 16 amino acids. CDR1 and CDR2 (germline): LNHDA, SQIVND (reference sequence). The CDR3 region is CASREQTAFSTDTQYF. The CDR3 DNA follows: TGTGCCAGTAGGGAGCAGACAGCATTTAGTACAGATACGCAGTATTTT.

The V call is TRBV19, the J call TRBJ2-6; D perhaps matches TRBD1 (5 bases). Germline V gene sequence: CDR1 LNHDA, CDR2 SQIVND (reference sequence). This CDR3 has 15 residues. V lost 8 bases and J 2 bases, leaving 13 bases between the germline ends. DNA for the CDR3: TGTGCCAGTTCTTCTCAGGGCCCTGGGGCCAACGTCCTGACTTTC. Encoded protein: CASSSQGPGANVLTF.

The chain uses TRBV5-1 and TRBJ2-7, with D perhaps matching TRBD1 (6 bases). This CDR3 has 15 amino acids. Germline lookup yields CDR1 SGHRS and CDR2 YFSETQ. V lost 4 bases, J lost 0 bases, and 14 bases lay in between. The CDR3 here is CASSPPRDNSYEQYF. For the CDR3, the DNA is TGCGCCAGCAGCCCCCCCCGGGACAACTCCTACGAGCAGTACTTC.

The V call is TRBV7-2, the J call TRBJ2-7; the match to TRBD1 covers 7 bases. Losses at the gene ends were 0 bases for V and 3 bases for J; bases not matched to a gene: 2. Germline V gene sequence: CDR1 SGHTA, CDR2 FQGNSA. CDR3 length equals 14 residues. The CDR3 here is CASSLARDSYEQYF. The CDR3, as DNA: TGTGCCAGCAGCTTAGCCCGGGACAGCTACGAGCAGTACTTC. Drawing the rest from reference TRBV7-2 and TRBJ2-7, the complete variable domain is GAGVSQSPSNKVTEKGKDVELRCDPISGHTALYWYRQSLGQGLEFLIYFQGNSAPDKSGLPSDRFSAERTGGSVSTLTIQRTQQEDSAVYLCASSLARDSYEQYFGPGTRLTVT.

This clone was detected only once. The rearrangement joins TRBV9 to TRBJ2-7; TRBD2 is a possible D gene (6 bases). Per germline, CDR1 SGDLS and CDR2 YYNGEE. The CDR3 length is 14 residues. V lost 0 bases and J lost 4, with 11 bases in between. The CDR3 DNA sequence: TGTGCCAGCAGCGTAGGCGTCGGGGGTTACGAGCAGTACTTC. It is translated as CASSVGVGGYEQYF.

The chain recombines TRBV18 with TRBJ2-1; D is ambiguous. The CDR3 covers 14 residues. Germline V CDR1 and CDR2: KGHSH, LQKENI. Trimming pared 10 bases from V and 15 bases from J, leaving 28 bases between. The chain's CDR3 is CATADSLTVVDSFF. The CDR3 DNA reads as TGTGCCACCGCAGACTCCCTAACGGTAGTGGATTCGTTCTTC. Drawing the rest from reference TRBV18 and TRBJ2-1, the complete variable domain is NAGVMQNPRHLVRRRGQEARLRCSPMKGHSHVYWYRQLPEEGLKFMVYLQKENIIDESGMPKERFSAEFPKEGPSILRIQQVVRGDSAAYFCATADSLTVVDSFFGPGTRLTVL.

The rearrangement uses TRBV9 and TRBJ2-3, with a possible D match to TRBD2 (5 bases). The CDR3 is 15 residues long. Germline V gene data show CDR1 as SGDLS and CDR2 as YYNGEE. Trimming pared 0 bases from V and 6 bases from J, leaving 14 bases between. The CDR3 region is CASSVDSRRGDTQYF. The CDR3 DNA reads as TGTGCCAGCAGCGTAGATAGCCGACGAGGGGATACGCAGTATTTT.

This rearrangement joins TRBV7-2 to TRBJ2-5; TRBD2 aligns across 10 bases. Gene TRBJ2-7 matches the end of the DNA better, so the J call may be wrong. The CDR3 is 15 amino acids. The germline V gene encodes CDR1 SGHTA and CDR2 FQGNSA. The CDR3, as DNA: TGTGCCAGCAGCCCTACTAGCGGGATCGCCTACGAGCAGTACTTC. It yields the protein CASSPTSGIAYEQYF.

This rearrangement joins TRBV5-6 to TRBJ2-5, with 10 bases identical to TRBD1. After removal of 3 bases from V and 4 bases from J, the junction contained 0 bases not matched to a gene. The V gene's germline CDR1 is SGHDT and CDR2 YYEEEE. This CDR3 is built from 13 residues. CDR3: CASSWDRGETQYF. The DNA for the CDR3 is TGTGCCAGCAGCTGGGACAGGGGAGAGACCCAGTACTTC.

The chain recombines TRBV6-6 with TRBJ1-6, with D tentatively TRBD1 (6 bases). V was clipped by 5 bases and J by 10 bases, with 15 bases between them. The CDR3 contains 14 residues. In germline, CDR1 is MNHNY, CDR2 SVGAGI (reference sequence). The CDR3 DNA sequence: TGTGCCAGCAGTCTACAGGGCCGGTACTCACCCCTCCACTTT. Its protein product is CASSLQGRYSPLHF.

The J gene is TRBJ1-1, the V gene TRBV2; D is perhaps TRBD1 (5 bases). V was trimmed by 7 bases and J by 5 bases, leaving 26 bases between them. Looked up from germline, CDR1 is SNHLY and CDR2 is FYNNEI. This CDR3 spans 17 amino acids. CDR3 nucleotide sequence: TGTGCCAGCATCGCAATCGTAAGCGGGACTAAAGGGACTGAAGCTTTCTTT. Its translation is CASIAIVSGTKGTEAFF.

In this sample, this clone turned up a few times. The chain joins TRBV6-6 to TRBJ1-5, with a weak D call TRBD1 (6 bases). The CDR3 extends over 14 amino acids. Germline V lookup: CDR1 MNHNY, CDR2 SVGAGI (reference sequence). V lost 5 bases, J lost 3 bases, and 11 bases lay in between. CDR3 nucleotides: TGTGCCAGCAGTCTCCAGGGGACCAATCAGCCCCAGCATTTT. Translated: CASSLQGTNQPQHF.

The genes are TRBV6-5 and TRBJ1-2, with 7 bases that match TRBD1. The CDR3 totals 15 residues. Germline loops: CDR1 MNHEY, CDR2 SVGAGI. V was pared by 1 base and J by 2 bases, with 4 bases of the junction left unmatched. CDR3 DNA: TGTGCCAGCAGTTACTTCGAGACAGGGAACTATGGCTACACCTTC. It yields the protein CASSYFETGNYGYTF.

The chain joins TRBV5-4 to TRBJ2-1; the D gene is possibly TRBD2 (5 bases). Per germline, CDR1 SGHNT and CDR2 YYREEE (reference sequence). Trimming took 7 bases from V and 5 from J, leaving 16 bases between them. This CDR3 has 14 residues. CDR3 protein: CASGGVSPDNEQFF. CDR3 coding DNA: TGTGCCAGCGGAGGTGTTAGCCCAGACAATGAGCAGTTCTTC. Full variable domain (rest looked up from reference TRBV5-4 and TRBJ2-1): ETGVTQSPTHLIKTRGQQVTLRCSSQSGHNTVSWYQQALGQGPQFIFQYYREEENGRGNFPPRFSGLQFPNYSSELNVNALELDDSALYLCASGGVSPDNEQFFGPGTRLTVL.

The CDR3 protein is CASSGLAGSRRYF. CDR3 nucleotide sequence: TGTGCCAGCAGCGGACTAGCGGGGTCCCGACGGTACTTC. This chain uses TRBV9 with TRBJ2-7; 11 bases are shared with TRBD2. V lost 3 bases to trimming and J lost 12 bases; unmatched junction nucleotides: 8. Germline CDR1 is SGDLS and CDR2 is YYNGEE. The CDR3 totals 13 residues.

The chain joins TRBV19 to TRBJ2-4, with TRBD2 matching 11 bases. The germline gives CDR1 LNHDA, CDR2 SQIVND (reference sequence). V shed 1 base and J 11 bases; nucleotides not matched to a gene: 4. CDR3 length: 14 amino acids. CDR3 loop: CASSIATSGGLQYF. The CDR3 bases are TGTGCCAGTAGTATAGCCACTAGCGGGGGCCTTCAGTACTTC.